The sequence of this T cell receptor (beta chain) was determined in a study of T cells in tuberculosis. The overall study: A South African cohort included IGRA-negative adolescents, latently infected IGRA-positive adolescents and adults with active tuberculosis.

Study-wide results and caveats: Smaller alpha distances in active tuberculosis partly reflected shorter CDR3-alpha lengths.

The V segment lost 3 bases and the J segment 2 bases; nucleotides outside the gene matches: 4. This CDR3 is built from 17 residues. Germline CDR1 is SGHTA and CDR2 is FQGNSA. Here immunoSEQ multiplex PCR was the method, and the copy in TCRdb shows in-frame clones only, minus some. The sample lists under 45,000 clones, about 91% occurring once. This clone appeared once. Its antigen is not identified. The time point here: new active TB diagnosis, blood taken before or within 7 days of starting treatment. Each clinical donor contributed on average around 100,000 T cells from unsorted cryopreserved PBMC. The chain combines TRBV7-2 with TRBJ1-4, with 12 bases that match TRBD1. The sample in question was PBMCs, obtained at tuberculosis diagnosis. The sequence came from an adult with tuberculosis. In DNA, the CDR3 is TGTGCCAGCAGCTTTCGGGACAGGGGGCGTACTAATGAAAAACTGTTTTTT. It encodes CASSFRDRGRTNEKLFF. Looking up the rest from reference TRBV7-2 and TRBJ1-4 gives the full variable domain: GAGVSQSPSNKVTEKGKDVELRCDPISGHTALYWYRQSLGQGLEFLIYFQGNSAPDKSGLPSDRFSAERTGGSVSTLTIQRTQQEDSAVYLCASSFRDRGRTNEKLFFGSGTQLSVL.